These 13 T cell receptor beta chains originate from one sample sequenced in a study of PD-1 blockade in classical Hodgkin lymphoma. Clones were sequenced by immunoSEQ multiplex PCR, and TCRdb holds only the in-frame ones, with some missing. The top ten clones hold about 15% of a sample with around 66,000 clones, 80% to 90% of them seen once. Every one of the patients relapsed after autologous stem cell transplantation (brentuximab vedotin exposure was variable). The input for sequencing was peripheral blood mononuclear cells (PBMCs), taken at baseline. The receptor source for this set is a human donor with classical Hodgkin lymphoma.

The J gene is TRBJ1-5, the V gene TRBV6-1; D might be TRBD1 (6 bases). CDR1 and CDR2 from the germline V gene are MNHNS and SASEGT. Trimming left V 4 bases short and J 5 bases short, with 6 bases between. The CDR3 consists of 12 residues. CDR3 amino acids: CASSAGDQPQHF. The CDR3 DNA sequence: TGTGCCAGCAGTGCAGGGGATCAGCCCCAGCATTTT.

This chain uses TRBV6-1 with TRBJ2-7, with 9 nucleotides matching TRBD1. The germline gives CDR1 MNHNS, CDR2 SASEGT. There are 14 residues in the CDR3. The ends lost 7 bases at V and 2 bases at J; junction bases unmatched: 6. CDR3 protein: CASTDGDRAYEQYF. The CDR3 DNA reads TGTGCCAGCACCGACGGGGACAGGGCCTACGAGCAGTACTTC.

The genes are TRBV7-6 and TRBJ2-7; 7 positions match TRBD1. Per germline, CDR1 SGHVS and CDR2 FNYEAQ. With 1 base clipped from V and 1 base from J, the junction kept 10 bases outside the gene matches. CDR3 length: 17 residues. CDR3 in amino acids: CASSLGLKGQPSYEQYF. CDR3 DNA: TGTGCCAGCAGCTTAGGGTTGAAGGGACAGCCTTCCTACGAGCAGTACTTC.

The J gene is TRBJ2-2, the V gene TRBV2, with D perhaps matching TRBD1 or TRBD2 (7 bases each). Germline V gives CDR1 SNHLY, CDR2 FYNNEI. V dropped 6 bases and J dropped 4 bases, with 18 bases sitting between them. The CDR3 sequence is 16 residues long. CDR3 bases: TGTGCCAGCAGATCCTGGGGAGGGGGCTTCACCGGGGAGCTGTTTTTT. Translation: CASRSWGGGFTGELFF.

The chain uses TRBV12-5 and TRBJ2-7; 9 nucleotides line up with TRBD2. V was clipped by 1 base and J by 6 bases; unmatched bases: 4. The CDR3 is made up of 14 amino acids. Germline CDR1 LGHNT, CDR2 FRNRAP. CDR3 residues: CASGLGTSAIEQYF. In DNA, the CDR3 is TGTGCTAGTGGTTTGGGGACTAGCGCGATCGAGCAGTACTTC.

V usage is TRBV18 and J usage is TRBJ1-4; 10 bases are a match to TRBD1. CDR1 is KGHSH and CDR2 is LQKENI in the germline V gene. The V gene end was trimmed by 6 bases and the J gene end by 12 bases; junction bases not matched to a gene: 4. The CDR3 has 12 residues. In nucleotides, the CDR3 is TGTGCCAGCTCGCCAGGGACAGGGGAACTGTTTTTT. Translated: CASSPGTGELFF.

The chain has TRBV5-1 and TRBJ2-2; D is possibly TRBD1 or TRBD2 (6 bases each). From germline, CDR1 is SGHRS and CDR2 YFSETQ. Trimming shortened V by 2 bases and J by 9 bases, and 26 bases separated the two germline ends. The CDR3 covers 18 residues. The CDR3 DNA reads as TGCGCCAGCAGCTTACTTCTCTACGGGGGCCCCCCCGAAAGGGAGCTGTTTTTT. Translation: CASSLLLYGGPPERELFF.

This chain links TRBV14 with TRBJ1-1; possibly TRBD1 for D (6 bases). Germline CDR1 reads SGHDN; CDR2 reads FVKESK. The CDR3 has 17 residues. The ends were cut back, 0 bases at V and 11 bases at J, with 25 bases in the middle. CDR3: CASSQDQIGGQQVVAFF. CDR3 nucleotides: TGTGCCAGCAGCCAAGATCAGATCGGGGGCCAGCAGGTCGTGGCTTTCTTT.

CDR3 sequence (DNA): TGTGCCAGCAGCTTGGCCCCTCAGAGTAACTATGGCTACACCTTC. Translated: CASSLAPQSNYGYTF. V is TRBV7-9 and J is TRBJ1-2; unclear D gene. V was shortened by 3 bases and J by 1 base, with 12 bases between the two germline ends. CDR1 and CDR2 (germline): SEHNR, FQNEAQ (reference sequence). The CDR3 runs to 15 residues.

This chain connects TRBV5-4 to TRBJ2-7; D tentatively fits TRBD1 or TRBD2 (6 bases each). The CDR3 is made up of 17 amino acids. CDR1 and CDR2 from the germline V gene are SGHNT and YYREEE (reference sequence). The V end lost 0 bases, the J end lost 2 bases, and 18 bases lay between the germline ends. The chain's CDR3 is CASSLASRGGDTYEQYF. For the CDR3, the DNA is TGTGCCAGCAGCTTGGCCTCACGGGGCGGGGACACCTACGAGCAGTACTTC.

The chain has TRBV4-1 and TRBJ1-1, with 9 positions matching TRBD1. V lost 2 bases, J lost 4 bases, and 5 bases stayed unmatched. The CDR3 runs 15 residues. Germline V CDR1 and CDR2: MGHRA, YSYEKL. This chain's CDR3 is CASSQTPGQGTEAFF. The DNA of the CDR3 is TGCGCCAGCAGCCAAACCCCGGGACAGGGCACTGAAGCTTTCTTT.

The V call is TRBV7-2, the J call TRBJ1-5; the D gene is possibly TRBD1 (6 bases). The CDR3 runs 14 residues. Germline V lookup: CDR1 SGHTA, CDR2 FQGNSA. V was clipped by 3 bases and J by 4 bases, with 10 bases between them. CDR3 sequence (DNA): TGTGCCAGCAGCTTTAAAACAGGGAATCAGCCCCAGCATTTT. It yields the protein CASSFKTGNQPQHF.

In its sample, this clone was seen once. The chain couples TRBV7-6 to TRBJ1-5; 7 bases agree with TRBD1. This CDR3 has 15 amino acids. The junction had 8 bases not matched to a gene; V was cut back by 5 bases and J by 4 bases. CDR1 is SGHVS and CDR2 is FNYEAQ in the germline V gene. CDR3 nucleotides: TGTGCCAGCAGCCCTATACAGGGGAGTAATCAGCCCCAGCATTTT. Amino acids: CASSPIQGSNQPQHF. Filled out from reference TRBV7-6 and TRBJ1-5, the complete variable domain reads GAGVSQSPRYKVTKRGQDVALRCDPISGHVSLYWYRQALGQGPEFLTYFNYEAQQDKSGLPNDRFSAERPEGSISTLTIQRTEQRDSAMYRCASSPIQGSNQPQHFGDGTRLSIL.